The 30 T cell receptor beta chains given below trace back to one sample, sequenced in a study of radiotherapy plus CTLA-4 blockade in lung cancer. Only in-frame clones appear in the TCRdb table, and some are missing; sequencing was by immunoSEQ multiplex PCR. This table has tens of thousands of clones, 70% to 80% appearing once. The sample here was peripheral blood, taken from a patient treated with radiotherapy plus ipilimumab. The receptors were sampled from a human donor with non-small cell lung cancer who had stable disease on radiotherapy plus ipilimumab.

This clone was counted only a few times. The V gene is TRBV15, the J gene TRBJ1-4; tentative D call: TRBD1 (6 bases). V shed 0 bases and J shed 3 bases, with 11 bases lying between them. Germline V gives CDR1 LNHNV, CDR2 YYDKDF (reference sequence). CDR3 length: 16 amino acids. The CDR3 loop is CATSRDAGAANEKLFF. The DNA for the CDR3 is TGTGCCACCAGCAGAGATGCGGGGGCCGCTAATGAAAAACTGTTTTTT. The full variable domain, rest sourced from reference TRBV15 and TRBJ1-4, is DAMVIQNPRYQVTQFGKPVTLSCSQTLNHNVMYWYQQKSSQAPKLLFHYYDKDFNNEADTPDNFQSRRPNTSFCFLDIRSPGLGDTAMYLCATSRDAGAANEKLFFGSGTQLSVL.

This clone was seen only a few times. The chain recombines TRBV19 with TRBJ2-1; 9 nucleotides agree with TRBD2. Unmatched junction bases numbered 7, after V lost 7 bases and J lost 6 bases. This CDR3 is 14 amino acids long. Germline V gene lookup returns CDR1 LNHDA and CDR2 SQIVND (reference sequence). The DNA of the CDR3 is TGTGCCAGTAAGGCGGGGGGGGGCCCCAATGAGCAGTTCTTC. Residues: CASKAGGGPNEQFF.

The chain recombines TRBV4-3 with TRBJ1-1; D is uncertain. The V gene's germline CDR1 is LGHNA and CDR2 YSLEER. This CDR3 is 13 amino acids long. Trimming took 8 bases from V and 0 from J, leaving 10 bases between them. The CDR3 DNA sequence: TGCGCCAGCCAGACCGCAATGAACACTGAAGCTTTCTTT. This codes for CASQTAMNTEAFF.

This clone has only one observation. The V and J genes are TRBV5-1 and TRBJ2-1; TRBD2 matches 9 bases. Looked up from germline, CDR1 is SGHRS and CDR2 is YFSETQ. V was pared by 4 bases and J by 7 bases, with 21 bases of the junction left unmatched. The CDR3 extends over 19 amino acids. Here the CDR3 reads CASSPPGGSGGFPLNEQFF. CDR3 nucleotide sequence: TGCGCCAGCAGCCCTCCGGGAGGTAGCGGGGGCTTCCCCTTGAATGAGCAGTTCTTC.

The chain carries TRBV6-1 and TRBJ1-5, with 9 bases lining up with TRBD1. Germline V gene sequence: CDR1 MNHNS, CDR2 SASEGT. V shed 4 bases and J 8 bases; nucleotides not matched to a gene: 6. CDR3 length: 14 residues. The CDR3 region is CASSGTGGKKPQHF. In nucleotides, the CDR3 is TGTGCCAGCAGTGGTACAGGGGGCAAAAAGCCCCAGCATTTT.

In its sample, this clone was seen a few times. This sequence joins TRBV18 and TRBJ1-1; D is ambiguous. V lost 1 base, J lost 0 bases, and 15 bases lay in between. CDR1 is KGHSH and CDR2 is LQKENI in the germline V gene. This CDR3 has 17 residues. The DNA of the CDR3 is TGTGCCAGCTCACCACAAGACGCCAGTTACATGAACACTGAAGCTTTCTTT. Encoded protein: CASSPQDASYMNTEAFF. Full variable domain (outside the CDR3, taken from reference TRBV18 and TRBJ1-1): NAGVMQNPRHLVRRRGQEARLRCSPMKGHSHVYWYRQLPEEGLKFMVYLQKENIIDESGMPKERFSAEFPKEGPSILRIQQVVRGDSAAYFCASSPQDASYMNTEAFFGQGTRLTVV.

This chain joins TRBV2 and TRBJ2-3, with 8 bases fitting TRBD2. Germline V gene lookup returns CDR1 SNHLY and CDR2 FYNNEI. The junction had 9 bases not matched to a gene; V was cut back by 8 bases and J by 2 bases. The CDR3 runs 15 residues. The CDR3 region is CASGGSGAVTDTQYF. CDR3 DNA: TGTGCCAGCGGGGGTAGCGGGGCGGTCACAGATACGCAGTATTTT. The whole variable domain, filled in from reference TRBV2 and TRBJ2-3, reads EPEVTQTPSHQVTQMGQEVILRCVPISNHLYFYWYRQILGQKVEFLVSFYNNEISEKSEIFDDQFSVERPDGSNFTLKIRSTKLEDSAMYFCASGGSGAVTDTQYFGPGTRLTVL.

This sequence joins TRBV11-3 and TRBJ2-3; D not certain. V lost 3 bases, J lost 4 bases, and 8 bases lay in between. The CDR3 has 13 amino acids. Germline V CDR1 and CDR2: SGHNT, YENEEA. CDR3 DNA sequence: TGTGCCAGCAGCTTTGAAAGAGCAGATACGCAGTATTTT. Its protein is CASSFERADTQYF.

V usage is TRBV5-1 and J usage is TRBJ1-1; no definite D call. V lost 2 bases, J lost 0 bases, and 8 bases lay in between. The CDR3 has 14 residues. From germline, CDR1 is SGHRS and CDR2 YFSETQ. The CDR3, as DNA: TGCGCCAGCAGCTTACCGGGCATGAACACTGAAGCTTTCTTT. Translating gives CASSLPGMNTEAFF. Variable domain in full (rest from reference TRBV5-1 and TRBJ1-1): KAGVTQTPRYLIKTRGQQVTLSCSPISGHRSVSWYQQTPGQGLQFLFEYFSETQRNKGNFPGRFSGRQFSNSRSEMNVSTLELGDSALYLCASSLPGMNTEAFFGQGTRLTVV.

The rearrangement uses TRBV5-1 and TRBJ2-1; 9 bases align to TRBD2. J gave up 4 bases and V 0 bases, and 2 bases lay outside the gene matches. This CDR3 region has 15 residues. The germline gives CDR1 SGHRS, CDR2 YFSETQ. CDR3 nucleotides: TGCGCCAGCAGCTTGGTGGCGGGGGGGTACAATGAGCAGTTCTTC. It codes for CASSLVAGGYNEQFF.

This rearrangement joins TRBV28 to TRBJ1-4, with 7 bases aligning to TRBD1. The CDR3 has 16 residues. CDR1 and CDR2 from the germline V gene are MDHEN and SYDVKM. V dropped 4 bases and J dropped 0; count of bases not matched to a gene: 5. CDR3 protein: CASSSRQGATNEKLFF. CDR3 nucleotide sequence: TGTGCCAGCAGTTCACGACAGGGAGCAACTAATGAAAAACTGTTTTTT.

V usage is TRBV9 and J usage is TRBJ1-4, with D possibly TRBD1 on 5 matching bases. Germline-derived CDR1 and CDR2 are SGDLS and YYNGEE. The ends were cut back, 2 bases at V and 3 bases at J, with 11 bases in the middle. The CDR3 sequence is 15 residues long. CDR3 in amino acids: CASSVSGIANEKLFF. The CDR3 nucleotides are TGTGCCAGCAGCGTCTCAGGGATAGCTAATGAAAAACTGTTTTTT.

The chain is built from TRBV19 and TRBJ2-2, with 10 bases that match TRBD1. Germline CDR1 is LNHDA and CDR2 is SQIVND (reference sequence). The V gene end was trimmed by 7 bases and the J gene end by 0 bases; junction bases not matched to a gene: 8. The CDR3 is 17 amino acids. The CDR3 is CASTRTGGQANTGELFF. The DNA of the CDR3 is TGTGCCAGTACCCGGACAGGGGGACAAGCGAACACCGGGGAGCTGTTTTTT.

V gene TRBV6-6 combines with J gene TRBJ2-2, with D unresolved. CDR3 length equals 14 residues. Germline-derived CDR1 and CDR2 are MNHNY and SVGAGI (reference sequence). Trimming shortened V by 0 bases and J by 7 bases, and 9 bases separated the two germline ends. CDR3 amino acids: CASSYSTALGELFF. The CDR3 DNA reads TGTGCCAGCAGTTACTCGACGGCACTCGGGGAGCTGTTTTTT.

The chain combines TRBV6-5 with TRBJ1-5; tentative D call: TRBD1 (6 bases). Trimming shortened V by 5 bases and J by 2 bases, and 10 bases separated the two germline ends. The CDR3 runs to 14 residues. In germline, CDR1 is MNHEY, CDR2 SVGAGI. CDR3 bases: TGTGCCAGCAGTCCAGGGGAGGGCAATCAGCCCCAGCATTTT. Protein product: CASSPGEGNQPQHF.

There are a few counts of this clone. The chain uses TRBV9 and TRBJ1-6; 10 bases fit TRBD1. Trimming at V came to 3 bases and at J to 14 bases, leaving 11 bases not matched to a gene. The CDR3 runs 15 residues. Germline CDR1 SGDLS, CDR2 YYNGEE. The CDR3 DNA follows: TGTGCCAGCAGCGCACCAGGACAGGGGGGGCAAGCCCTCCACTTT. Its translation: CASSAPGQGGQALHF.

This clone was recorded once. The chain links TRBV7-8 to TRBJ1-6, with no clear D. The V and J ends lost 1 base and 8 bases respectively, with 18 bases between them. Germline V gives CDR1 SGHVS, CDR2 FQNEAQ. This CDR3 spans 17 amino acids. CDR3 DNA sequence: TGTGCCAGCAGCTTAGTTCGTTTGGGTTTTAGGGATTCACCCCTCCACTTT. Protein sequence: CASSLVRLGFRDSPLHF.

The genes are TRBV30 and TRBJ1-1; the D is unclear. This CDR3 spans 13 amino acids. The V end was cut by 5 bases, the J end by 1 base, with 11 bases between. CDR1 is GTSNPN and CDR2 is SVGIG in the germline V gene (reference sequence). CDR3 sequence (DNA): TGTGCCTGGGCCCCCCGTCAGAACACTGAAGCTTTCTTT. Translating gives CAWAPRQNTEAFF.

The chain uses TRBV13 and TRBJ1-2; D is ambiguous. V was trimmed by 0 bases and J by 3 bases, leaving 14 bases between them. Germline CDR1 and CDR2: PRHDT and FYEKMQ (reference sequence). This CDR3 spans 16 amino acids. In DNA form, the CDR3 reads TGTGCCAGCAGCTTAGGCGGCGAAGGGTTTGACTATGGCTACACCTTC. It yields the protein CASSLGGEGFDYGYTF.

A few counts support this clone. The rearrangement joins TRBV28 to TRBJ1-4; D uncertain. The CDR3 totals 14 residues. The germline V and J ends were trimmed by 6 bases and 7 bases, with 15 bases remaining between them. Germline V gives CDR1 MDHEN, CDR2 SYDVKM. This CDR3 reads CASSIIMGGEKLFF. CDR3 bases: TGTGCCAGCAGCATCATTATGGGTGGTGAAAAACTGTTTTTT.

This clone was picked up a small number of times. The CDR3 region has the DNA TGCGCCAGCAGCCAAGTGACTAGCACGGGCGGGGATACGCAGTATTTT. Protein sequence: CASSQVTSTGGDTQYF. The rearrangement joins TRBV4-1 to TRBJ2-3; 7 bases are shared with TRBD2. The germline V gene has CDR1 MGHRA and CDR2 YSYEKL. V dropped 1 base and J dropped 6; count of bases not matched to a gene: 10. The CDR3 length is 16 residues.

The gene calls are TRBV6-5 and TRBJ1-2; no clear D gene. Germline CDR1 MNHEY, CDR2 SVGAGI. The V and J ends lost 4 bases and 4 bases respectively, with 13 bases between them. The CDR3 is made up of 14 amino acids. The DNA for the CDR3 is TGTGCCAGCAGTTTAGTAGGCGGGCGCTATGGCTACACCTTC. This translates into CASSLVGGRYGYTF.

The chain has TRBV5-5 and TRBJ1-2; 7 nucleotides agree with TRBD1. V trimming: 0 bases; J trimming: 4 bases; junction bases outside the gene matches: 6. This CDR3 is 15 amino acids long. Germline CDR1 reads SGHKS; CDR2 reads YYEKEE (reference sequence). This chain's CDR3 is CASSLGGQVFYGYTF. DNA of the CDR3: TGTGCCAGCAGCTTGGGTGGACAGGTGTTCTATGGCTACACCTTC. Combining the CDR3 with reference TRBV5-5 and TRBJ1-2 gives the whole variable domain DAGVTQSPTHLIKTRGQQVTLRCSPISGHKSVSWYQQVLGQGPQFIFQYYEKEERGRGNFPDRFSARQFPNYSSELNVNALLLGDSALYLCASSLGGQVFYGYTFGSGTRLTVV.

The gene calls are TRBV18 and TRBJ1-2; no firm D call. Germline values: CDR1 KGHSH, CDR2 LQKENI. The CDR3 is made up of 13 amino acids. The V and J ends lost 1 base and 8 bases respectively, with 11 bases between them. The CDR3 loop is CASSPHSLSGYTF. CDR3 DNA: TGTGCCAGCTCACCACACTCCCTATCCGGCTACACCTTC.

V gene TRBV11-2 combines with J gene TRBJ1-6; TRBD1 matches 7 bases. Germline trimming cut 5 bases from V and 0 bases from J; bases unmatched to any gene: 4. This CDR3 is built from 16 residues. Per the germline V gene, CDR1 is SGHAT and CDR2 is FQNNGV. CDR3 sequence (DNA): TGTGCCAGCAGCCCAGGGGGAAGCTCCTATAATTCACCCCTCCACTTT. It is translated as CASSPGGSSYNSPLHF.

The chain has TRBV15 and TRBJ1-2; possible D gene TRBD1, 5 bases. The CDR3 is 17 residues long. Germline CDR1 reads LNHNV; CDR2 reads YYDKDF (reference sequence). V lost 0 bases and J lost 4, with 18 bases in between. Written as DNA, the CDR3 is TGTGCCACCAGCAGAGATGGTGGGAGAAGGGGTGGCTATGGCTACACCTTC. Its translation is CATSRDGGRRGGYGYTF. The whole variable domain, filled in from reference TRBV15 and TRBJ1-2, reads DAMVIQNPRYQVTQFGKPVTLSCSQTLNHNVMYWYQQKSSQAPKLLFHYYDKDFNNEADTPDNFQSRRPNTSFCFLDIRSPGLGDTAMYLCATSRDGGRRGGYGYTFGSGTRLTVV.

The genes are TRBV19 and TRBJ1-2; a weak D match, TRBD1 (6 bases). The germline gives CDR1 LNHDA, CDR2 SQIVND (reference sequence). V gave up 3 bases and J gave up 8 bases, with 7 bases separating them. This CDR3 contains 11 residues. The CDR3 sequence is CASSIGQGYTF. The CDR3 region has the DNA TGTGCCAGTAGTATCGGACAGGGCTACACCTTC.

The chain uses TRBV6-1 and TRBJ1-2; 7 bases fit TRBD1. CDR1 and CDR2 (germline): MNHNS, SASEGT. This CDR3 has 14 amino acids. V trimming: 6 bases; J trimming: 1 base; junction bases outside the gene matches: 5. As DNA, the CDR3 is TGTGCCAGCAGCCCGGGACAGCATAACTATGGCTACACCTTC. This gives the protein CASSPGQHNYGYTF.

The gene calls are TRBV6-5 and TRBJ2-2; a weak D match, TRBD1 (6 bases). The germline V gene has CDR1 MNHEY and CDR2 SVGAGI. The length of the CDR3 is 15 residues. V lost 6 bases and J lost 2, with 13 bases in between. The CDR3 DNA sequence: TGTGCCAGCAGGGAACAGGGTTTAAACACCGGGGAGCTGTTTTTT. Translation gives CASREQGLNTGELFF.

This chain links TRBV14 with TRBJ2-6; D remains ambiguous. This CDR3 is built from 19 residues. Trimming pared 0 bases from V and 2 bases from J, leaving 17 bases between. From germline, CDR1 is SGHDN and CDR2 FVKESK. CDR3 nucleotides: TGTGCCAGCAGCCAAGATAGCACTCGTCCCATCGCTGGGGCCAACGTCCTGACTTTC. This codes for CASSQDSTRPIAGANVLTF.